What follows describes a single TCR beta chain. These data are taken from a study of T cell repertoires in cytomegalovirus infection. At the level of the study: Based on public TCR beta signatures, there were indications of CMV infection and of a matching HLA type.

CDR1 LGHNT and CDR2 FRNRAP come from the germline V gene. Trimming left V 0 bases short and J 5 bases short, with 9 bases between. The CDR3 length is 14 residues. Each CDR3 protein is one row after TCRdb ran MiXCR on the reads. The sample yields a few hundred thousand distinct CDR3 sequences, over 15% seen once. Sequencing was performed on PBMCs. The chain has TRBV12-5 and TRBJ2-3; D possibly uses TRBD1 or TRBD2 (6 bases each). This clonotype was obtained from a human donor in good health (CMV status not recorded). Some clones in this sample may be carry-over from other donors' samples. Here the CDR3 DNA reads TGTGCTAGTGGTTTGGTGGGGGGCCTAGATACGCAGTATTTT. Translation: CASGLVGGLDTQYF.